The 23 T cell receptor beta chains reported below all come from one sample, sequenced in a study of T cells in Graves' hyperthyroidism and ophthalmopathy. Amplification of TCR beta CDR3 regions used RNA as the template. First-round RT-PCR targeting the TCR CDR3 was performed with the HTBI primer set. Each CDR3 protein gets one entry after TCRdb re-called the multiplex PCR reads with MiXCR. In the table there are some 500,000 distinct CDR3 sequences, 14% of which are singletons. The sequencing input was blood. The receptors were gathered from a woman aged 18-29 years with Graves' hyperthyroidism.

The rearrangement uses TRBV11-2 and TRBJ2-1; 8 bases are shared with TRBD2. The CDR3 runs 20 residues. Germline CDR1 reads SGHAT; CDR2 reads FQNNGV. V shed 5 bases and J 1 base; nucleotides not matched to a gene: 19. For the CDR3, the DNA is TGTGCCAGCAGCCCAAGTTATAGCGGGGCGGGAGTGGGGTCCTACAATGAGCAGTTCTTC. Amino acids: CASSPSYSGAGVGSYNEQFF.

This clonotype showed up many times. The rearrangement uses TRBV3-1 and TRBJ2-1; TRBD2 aligns across 10 bases. This CDR3 comprises 16 residues. Germline CDR1 is LGHDT and CDR2 is YNNKEL (reference sequence). V gave up 1 base and J gave up 7 bases; unmatched junction bases: 7. The CDR3 bases are TGTGCCAGCAGCCAAGTTCCAGCGGGAGGGAGGAATGAGCAGTTCTTC. This gives the protein CASSQVPAGGRNEQFF.

This clonotype was recorded a few times. This sequence joins TRBV6-4 and TRBJ2-1; D is unresolved. From germline, CDR1 is MRHNA and CDR2 SNTAGT. Trimming took off 2 bases at V and 0 bases at J, with 11 bases between the two ends. The CDR3 covers 16 residues. The CDR3 sequence: CASSDGKRSSYNEQFF. CDR3 bases: TGTGCCAGCAGTGACGGAAAGCGTTCCTCCTACAATGAGCAGTTCTTC.

This clonotype was picked up many times. The chain links TRBV11-2 to TRBJ2-5; D is undetermined. V gave up 5 bases and J gave up 5 bases, with 15 bases separating them. The CDR3 contains 14 residues. The germline CDR1 and CDR2 sequences are SGHAT and FQNNGV. In DNA, the CDR3 is TGTGCCAGCAGCCCCGCGCATGGAGTTGAGACCCAGTACTTC. Protein product: CASSPAHGVETQYF.

V and J are TRBV5-8 and TRBJ2-5; D gene uncertain. This CDR3 comprises 12 residues. Trimming took off 4 bases at V and 5 bases at J, with 9 bases between the two ends. CDR1 is SGHTS, CDR2 YDEGEE, per germline. DNA of the CDR3: TGTGCCAGCAGCACCATCATGGAGACCCAGTACTTC. Its protein is CASSTIMETQYF.

Ten or more counts support this clonotype. The chain couples TRBV30 to TRBJ1-1; D gene ambiguous. V shed 2 bases and J shed 3 bases, with 7 bases lying between them. CDR3 size: 12 residues. Germline V lookup: CDR1 GTSNPN, CDR2 SVGIG (reference sequence). As DNA, the CDR3 is TGTGCCTGGAGTCCGGGTTACACTGAAGCTTTCTTT. Protein: CAWSPGYTEAFF.

This clonotype was picked up a small number of times. A single base separates this from a much larger clone, so it may be a read error. The chain joins TRBV6-1 to TRBJ2-5; 8 bases map to TRBD2. This CDR3 has 15 amino acids. CDR1 and CDR2 (germline): MNHNS, SASEGT. Trimming cost V 10 bases and J 5 bases; bases outside gene matches: 15. CDR3 bases: TGTGCCACCTTAGCGGGAAGGTCTGTGGGGGAGACCCAGTACTTC. It encodes CATLAGRSVGETQYF.

This clonotype appeared a few times. The CDR3 loop reads CASSLGQGSSYNSPLHF. The CDR3 DNA reads as TGTGCCAGCAGCTTAGGTCAGGGGAGCTCCTATAATTCACCCCTCCACTTT. The rearrangement joins TRBV7-9 to TRBJ1-6; a possible D gene is TRBD1 (6 bases). The germline V gene has CDR1 SEHNR and CDR2 FQNEAQ (reference sequence). The CDR3 consists of 17 residues. The V and J ends lost 1 base and 0 bases respectively, with 10 bases between them.

This clonotype was seen only a few times. The chain has TRBV2 and TRBJ2-7; a weak D match, TRBD2 (5 bases). Germline CDR1 reads SNHLY; CDR2 reads FYNNEI. This CDR3 contains 11 residues. The V end lost 6 bases, the J end lost 6 bases, and 9 bases lay between the germline ends. This CDR3 is CASRGGSEQYF. CDR3 nucleotide sequence: TGTGCCAGCAGGGGTGGGAGCGAGCAGTACTTC.

The sample holds many counts of this clonotype. V gene TRBV7-9 combines with J gene TRBJ1-1; D is unclear. The CDR3 is 14 amino acids. Germline V gives CDR1 SEHNR, CDR2 FQNEAQ (reference sequence). V gave up 5 bases and J gave up 3 bases, with 13 bases separating them. CDR3 sequence: CASSLTSSHTEAFF. CDR3 nucleotides: TGTGCCAGCAGCCTGACCAGCTCGCACACTGAAGCTTTCTTT.

This clonotype was seen at least ten times. The rearrangement links TRBV28 to TRBJ1-3, with a possible D match to TRBD1 (6 bases). Trimming cost V 6 bases and J 0 bases, with 12 bases left between them. Germline V CDR1 and CDR2: MDHEN, SYDVKM. The CDR3 extends over 15 amino acids. CDR3 loop: CASRPTGLSGNTIYF. As DNA, the CDR3 is TGTGCCAGCAGACCGACAGGCCTCTCTGGAAACACCATATATTTT.

The sample holds a few counts of this clonotype. The chain has TRBV19 and TRBJ1-5, with D unresolved. This CDR3 is 14 amino acids long. Germline lookup yields CDR1 LNHDA and CDR2 SQIVND (reference sequence). Trimming stripped 5 bases from V and 4 bases from J, with 12 bases between. The CDR3, as DNA: TGTGCCAGTAGTCCCCTGCAGTCTAATCAGCCCCAGCATTTT. Translation: CASSPLQSNQPQHF.

The chain uses TRBV6-4 and TRBJ2-7, with D possibly TRBD1 on 5 matching bases. In germline, CDR1 is MRHNA, CDR2 SNTAGT. The CDR3 runs to 17 residues. Trimming took off 4 bases at V and 2 bases at J, with 21 bases between the two ends. The CDR3 spells CASSGSTDLRWPYEQYF. CDR3 DNA sequence: TGTGCCAGCAGTGGCTCGACAGATTTAAGATGGCCCTACGAGCAGTACTTC.

The chain is built from TRBV4-2 and TRBJ2-1, with D tentatively TRBD2 (5 bases). This CDR3 comprises 18 residues. Trimming took 0 bases from V and 8 from J, leaving 23 bases between them. Germline CDR1 is LGHNA and CDR2 is YNFKEQ. The CDR3 region is CASSQDGGRVHGIDEQFF. Written as DNA, the CDR3 is TGTGCCAGCAGCCAAGATGGAGGCCGGGTCCATGGGATTGATGAGCAGTTCTTC.

Many counts were recorded for this clonotype. The chain is built from TRBV28 and TRBJ2-5; 7 bases fit TRBD1. With V trimmed by 5 bases and J by 5 bases, 8 bases remained unmatched. From germline, CDR1 is MDHEN and CDR2 SYDVKM. CDR3 length: 14 residues. CDR3 sequence: CASSPAGGMETQYF. The CDR3 nucleotides read TGTGCCAGCAGTCCAGCAGGGGGTATGGAGACCCAGTACTTC.

This clonotype has just a few counts. The gene calls are TRBV20-1 and TRBJ2-1, with TRBD2 matching over 8 bases. The CDR3 length is 19 residues. Germline V gene sequence: CDR1 DFQATT, CDR2 SNEGSKA (reference sequence). V lost 0 bases and J lost 0; bases outside the gene matches: 13. The CDR3 sequence: CSAREGTRKFSSSYNEQFF. CDR3 bases: TGCAGTGCTAGAGAAGGGACTAGGAAGTTTTCGAGCTCCTACAATGAGCAGTTCTTC.

This clonotype was counted at least ten times. The rearrangement joins TRBV4-1 to TRBJ1-5; D ambiguous. This CDR3 region has 16 residues. Trimming took 2 bases from V and 1 from J, leaving 12 bases between them. Germline loops: CDR1 MGHRA, CDR2 YSYEKL. CDR3 nucleotides: TGCGCCAGCAGCCAACCGCTAGGATCAAGCAATCAGCCCCAGCATTTT. Amino acid sequence: CASSQPLGSSNQPQHF.

The J gene is TRBJ2-3, the V gene TRBV7-6; D not resolved. Per germline, CDR1 SGHVS and CDR2 FNYEAQ. The CDR3 is 20 residues long. The ends were cut back, 0 bases at V and 2 bases at J, with 24 bases in the middle. Here the CDR3 reads CASSLASIRAGELLTDTQYF. The DNA for the CDR3 is TGTGCCAGCAGCTTAGCGTCAATCCGGGCTGGGGAACTTCTCACAGATACGCAGTATTTT.

This clonotype has ten or more counts. CDR3 DNA sequence: TGTGCCAGTGGACAGGGGATGAACACTGAAGCTTTCTTT. This translates into CASGQGMNTEAFF. The chain recombines TRBV19 with TRBJ1-1, with TRBD1 identical over 9 bases. The CDR3 covers 13 residues. Per germline, CDR1 LNHDA and CDR2 SQIVND (reference sequence). The J segment lost 0 bases and the V segment lost 8 bases, leaving 1 base of the junction unmatched.

This clonotype was observed at least ten times. The genes are TRBV18 and TRBJ2-1; D is possibly TRBD2 (5 bases). Germline V CDR1 and CDR2: KGHSH, LQKENI. The V end lost 3 bases, the J end lost 5 bases, and 14 bases lay between the germline ends. The CDR3 sequence is 15 residues long. The CDR3: CASSPGMGANNEQFF. The CDR3 region has the DNA TGTGCCAGCTCACCTGGGATGGGAGCGAACAATGAGCAGTTCTTC.

The chain combines TRBV20-1 with TRBJ1-2, with D perhaps matching TRBD1 (6 bases). Germline lookup yields CDR1 DFQATT and CDR2 SNEGSKA (reference sequence). The CDR3 length is 15 residues. V was trimmed by 6 bases and J by 6 bases, leaving 23 bases between them. CDR3 bases: TGCAGTGCCATCCTTATAGGCGGGGGGCAAAATGGCTACACCTTC. Its protein is CSAILIGGGQNGYTF.

This clonotype has more than one count but fewer than ten. V gene TRBV4-1 combines with J gene TRBJ1-2, with D unresolved. Trimming stripped 1 base from V and 5 bases from J, with 8 bases between. The germline V gene has CDR1 MGHRA and CDR2 YSYEKL. The CDR3 runs to 13 residues. The CDR3 sequence is CASSQGKGYGYTF. The DNA for the CDR3 is TGCGCCAGCAGCCAAGGCAAAGGGTATGGCTACACCTTC.

This clonotype was picked up a small number of times. V gene TRBV9 combines with J gene TRBJ2-2; D may correspond to TRBD1 or TRBD2 (6 bases each). The germline V gene encodes CDR1 SGDLS and CDR2 YYNGEE. CDR3 size: 13 residues. The V and J ends lost 5 bases and 7 bases respectively, with 12 bases between them. The CDR3 sequence is CASSGGGGGELFF. In nucleotides, the CDR3 is TGTGCCAGCAGTGGAGGAGGGGGCGGGGAGCTGTTTTTT. Variable domain in full (rest from reference TRBV9 and TRBJ2-2): DSGVTQTPKHLITATGQRVTLRCSPRSGDLSVYWYQQSLDQGLQFLIQYYNGEERAKGNILERFSAQQFPDLHSELNLSSLELGDSALYFCASSGGGGGELFFGEGSRLTVL.